The rows below give T cell receptor beta chains drawn from one sample of a study of radiotherapy plus CTLA-4 blockade in lung cancer. TCRdb's copy holds only in-frame clones and misses some; the assay was immunoSEQ multiplex PCR. The sample has 45,000 to 55,000 clones; 70% to 90% are singletons. This specimen consisted of peripheral blood, obtained from a patient treated with radiotherapy plus ipilimumab. Receptor source: a human donor with non-small cell lung cancer that progressed on radiotherapy plus ipilimumab. Some clones in this sample may be carry-over from other donors' samples. Each CDR3 is given with its conserved first and last residue. Fields, in order: D gene, J gene, V gene, CDR3 protein, CDR3 DNA. The D gene is left open where the match is weak.

>-|TRBJ1-1|TRBV5-8
CASSLTLLWTSEAFF
TGTGCCAGCAGCCTGACACTGCTGTGGACATCTGAAGCTTTCTTT
>TRBD2|TRBJ2-4|TRBV7-9
CASSLLTSGSGLNIQYF
TGTGCCAGCAGCCTACTGACTAGCGGGAGTGGTCTGAACATTCAGTACTTC
>TRBD1|TRBJ2-5|TRBV2
CASSSEQGARETQYF
TGTGCCAGCAGTTCCGAACAGGGGGCCCGAGAGACCCAGTACTTC
>-|TRBJ2-3|TRBV5-1
CASSDWDTQYF
TGCGCCAGCAGCGACTGGGATACGCAGTATTTT
>-|TRBJ2-7|TRBV11-2
CASSFGPVSSSYEQYF
TGTGCCAGCAGCTTCGGCCCGGTATCTAGCTCCTACGAGCAGTACTTC
>-|TRBJ2-7|TRBV30
CAWAPPDRRFYEQYF
TGTGCCTGGGCTCCCCCCGACAGGAGGTTCTACGAGCAGTACTTC
>-|TRBJ2-5|TRBV21-1
CASSKEDRAGGVQETQYF
TGTGCCAGCAGCAAAGAGGACAGAGCGGGAGGGGTACAAGAGACCCAGTACTTC
>-|TRBJ2-7|TRBV4-1
CASSQGAGGYEQYF
TGCGCCAGCAGCCAAGGCGCCGGAGGCTACGAGCAGTACTTC
>TRBD1|TRBJ2-5|TRBV5-4
CASSSDRGRETQYF
TGTGCCAGCAGCTCAGACAGGGGGAGGGAGACCCAGTACTTC
>-|TRBJ2-1|TRBV11-3
CASSLATGRNEQFF
TGTGCCAGCAGCTTGGCAACAGGGCGGAATGAGCAGTTCTTC